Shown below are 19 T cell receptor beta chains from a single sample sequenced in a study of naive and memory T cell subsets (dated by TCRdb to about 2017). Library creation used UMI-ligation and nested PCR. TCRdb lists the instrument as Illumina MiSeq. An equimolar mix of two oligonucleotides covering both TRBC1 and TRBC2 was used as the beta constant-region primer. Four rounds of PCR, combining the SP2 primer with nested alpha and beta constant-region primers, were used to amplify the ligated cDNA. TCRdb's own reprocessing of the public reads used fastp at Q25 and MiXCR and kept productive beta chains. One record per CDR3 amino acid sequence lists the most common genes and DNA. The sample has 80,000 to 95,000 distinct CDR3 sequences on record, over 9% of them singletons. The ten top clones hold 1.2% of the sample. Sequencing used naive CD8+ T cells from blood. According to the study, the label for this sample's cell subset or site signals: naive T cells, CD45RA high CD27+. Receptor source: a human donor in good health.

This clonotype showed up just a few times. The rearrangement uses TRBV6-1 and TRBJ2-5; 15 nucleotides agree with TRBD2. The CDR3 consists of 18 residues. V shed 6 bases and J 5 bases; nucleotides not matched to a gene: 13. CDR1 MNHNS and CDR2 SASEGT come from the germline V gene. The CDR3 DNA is TGTGCCAGCAGGTCCGGACTAGCGGGAGGGCTGCGTCTGGAGACCCAGTACTTC. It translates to CASRSGLAGGLRLETQYF.

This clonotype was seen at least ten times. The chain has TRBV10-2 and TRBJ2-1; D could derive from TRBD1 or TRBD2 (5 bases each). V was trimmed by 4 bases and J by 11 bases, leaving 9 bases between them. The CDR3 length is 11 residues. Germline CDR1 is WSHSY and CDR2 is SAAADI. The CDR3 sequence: CASSAGTQQFF. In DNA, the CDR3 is TGCGCCAGCAGTGCCGGGACCCAGCAGTTCTTC.

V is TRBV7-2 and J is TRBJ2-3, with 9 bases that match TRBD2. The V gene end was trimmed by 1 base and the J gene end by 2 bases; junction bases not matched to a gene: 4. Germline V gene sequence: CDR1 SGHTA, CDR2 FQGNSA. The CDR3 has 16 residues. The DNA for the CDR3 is TGTGCCAGCAGCTTAGGGCTAGCGGGGAACACAGATACGCAGTATTTT. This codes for CASSLGLAGNTDTQYF.

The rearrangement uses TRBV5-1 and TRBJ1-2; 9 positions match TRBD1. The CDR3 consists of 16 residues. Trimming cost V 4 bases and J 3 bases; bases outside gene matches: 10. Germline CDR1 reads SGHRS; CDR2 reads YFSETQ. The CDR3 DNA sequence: TGCGCCAGCAGCCGGAGGGAAACAGGGGGCGACTATGGCTACACCTTC. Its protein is CASSRRETGGDYGYTF. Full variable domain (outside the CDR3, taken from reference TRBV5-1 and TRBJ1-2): KAGVTQTPRYLIKTRGQQVTLSCSPISGHRSVSWYQQTPGQGLQFLFEYFSETQRNKGNFPGRFSGRQFSNSRSEMNVSTLELGDSALYLCASSRRETGGDYGYTFGSGTRLTVV.

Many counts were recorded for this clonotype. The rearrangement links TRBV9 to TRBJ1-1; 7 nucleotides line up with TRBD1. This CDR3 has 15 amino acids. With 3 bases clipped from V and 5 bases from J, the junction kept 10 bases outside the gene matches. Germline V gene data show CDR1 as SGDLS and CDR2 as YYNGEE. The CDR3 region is CASSGNRGEGTEAFF. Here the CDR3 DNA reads TGTGCCAGCAGCGGAAACAGGGGAGAAGGGACTGAAGCTTTCTTT.

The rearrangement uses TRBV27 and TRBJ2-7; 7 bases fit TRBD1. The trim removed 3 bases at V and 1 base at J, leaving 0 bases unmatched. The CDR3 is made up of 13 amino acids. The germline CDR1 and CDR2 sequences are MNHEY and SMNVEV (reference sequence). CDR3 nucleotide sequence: TGTGCCAGCAGTTTGACAGGGTCCTACGAGCAGTACTTC. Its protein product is CASSLTGSYEQYF.

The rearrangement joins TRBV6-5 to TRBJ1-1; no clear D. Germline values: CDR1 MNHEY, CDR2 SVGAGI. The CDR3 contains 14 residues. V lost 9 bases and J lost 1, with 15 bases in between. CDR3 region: CASSLGLPNTEAFF. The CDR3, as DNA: TGTGCCAGTTCTTTAGGGTTGCCGAACACTGAAGCTTTCTTT.

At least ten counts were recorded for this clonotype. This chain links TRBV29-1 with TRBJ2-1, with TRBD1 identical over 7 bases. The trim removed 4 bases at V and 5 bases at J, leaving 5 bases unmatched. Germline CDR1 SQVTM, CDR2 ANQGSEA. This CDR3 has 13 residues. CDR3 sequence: CSVVQGIHNEQFF. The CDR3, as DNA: TGCAGCGTTGTACAGGGGATCCACAATGAGCAGTTCTTC.

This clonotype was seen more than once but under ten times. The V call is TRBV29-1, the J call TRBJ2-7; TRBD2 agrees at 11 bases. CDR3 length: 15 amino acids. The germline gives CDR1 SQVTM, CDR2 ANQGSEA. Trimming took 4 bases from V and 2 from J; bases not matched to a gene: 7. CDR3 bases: TGCAGCGTTGTCACTAGCGGGAGCGAGACCTACGAGCAGTACTTC. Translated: CSVVTSGSETYEQYF.

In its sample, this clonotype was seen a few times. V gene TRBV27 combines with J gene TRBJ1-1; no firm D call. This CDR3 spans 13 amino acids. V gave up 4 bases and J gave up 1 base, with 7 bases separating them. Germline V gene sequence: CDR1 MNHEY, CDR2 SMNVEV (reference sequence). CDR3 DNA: TGTGCCAGCAGTTGGACCCAGAACACTGAAGCTTTCTTT. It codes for CASSWTQNTEAFF.

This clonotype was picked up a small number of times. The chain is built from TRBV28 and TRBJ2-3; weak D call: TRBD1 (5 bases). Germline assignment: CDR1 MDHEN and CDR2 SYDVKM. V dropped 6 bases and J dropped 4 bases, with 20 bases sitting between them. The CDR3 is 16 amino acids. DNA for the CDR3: TGTGCCAGCAGGCCCCCGCAGGGTCATTGGGCAGATACGCAGTATTTT. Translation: CASRPPQGHWADTQYF.

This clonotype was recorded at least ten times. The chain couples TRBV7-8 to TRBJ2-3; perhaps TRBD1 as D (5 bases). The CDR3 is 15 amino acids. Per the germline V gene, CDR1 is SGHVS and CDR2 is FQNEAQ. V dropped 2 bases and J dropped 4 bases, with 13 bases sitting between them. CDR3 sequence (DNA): TGTGCCAGCAGCTTACTGGGGCCCGGGCCAGATACGCAGTATTTT. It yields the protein CASSLLGPGPDTQYF.

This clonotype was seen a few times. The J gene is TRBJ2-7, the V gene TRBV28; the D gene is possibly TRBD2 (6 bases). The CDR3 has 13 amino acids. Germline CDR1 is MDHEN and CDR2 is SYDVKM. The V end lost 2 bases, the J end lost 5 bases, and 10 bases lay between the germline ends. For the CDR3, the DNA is TGTGCCAGCAGTTTAATTCTAGCGAACGAGCAGTACTTC. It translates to CASSLILANEQYF.

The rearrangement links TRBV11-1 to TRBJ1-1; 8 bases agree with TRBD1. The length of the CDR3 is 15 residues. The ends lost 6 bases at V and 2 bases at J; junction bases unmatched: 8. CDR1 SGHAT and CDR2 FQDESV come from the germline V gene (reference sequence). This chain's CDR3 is CASSPRDRSNTEAFF. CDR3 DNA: TGTGCCAGCAGTCCCCGGGACAGGAGCAACACTGAAGCTTTCTTT.

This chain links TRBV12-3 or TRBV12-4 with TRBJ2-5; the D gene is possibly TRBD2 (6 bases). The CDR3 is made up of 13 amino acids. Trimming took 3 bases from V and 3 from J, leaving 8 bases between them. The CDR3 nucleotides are TGTGCCAGCAGTTTTTGGAGGGAAGAGACCCAGTACTTC. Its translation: CASSFWREETQYF.

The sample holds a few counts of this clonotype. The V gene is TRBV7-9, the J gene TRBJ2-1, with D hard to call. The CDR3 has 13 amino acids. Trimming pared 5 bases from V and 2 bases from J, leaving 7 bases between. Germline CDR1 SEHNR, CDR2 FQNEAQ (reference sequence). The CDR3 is CASSPLAYNEQFF. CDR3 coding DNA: TGTGCCAGCAGCCCTTTAGCCTACAATGAGCAGTTCTTC.

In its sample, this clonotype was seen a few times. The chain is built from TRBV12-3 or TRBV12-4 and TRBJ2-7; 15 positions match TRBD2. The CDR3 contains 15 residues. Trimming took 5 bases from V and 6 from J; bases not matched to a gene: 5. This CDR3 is CASSHRTSGRAEQYF. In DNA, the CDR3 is TGTGCCAGCAGTCACCGGACTAGCGGGAGGGCCGAGCAGTACTTC.

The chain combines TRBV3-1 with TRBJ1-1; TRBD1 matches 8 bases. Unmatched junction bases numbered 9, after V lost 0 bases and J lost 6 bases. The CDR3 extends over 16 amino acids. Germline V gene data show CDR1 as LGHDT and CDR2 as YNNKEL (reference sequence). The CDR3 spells CASSQDLTGGSAEAFF. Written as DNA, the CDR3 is TGTGCCAGCAGCCAAGATTTAACAGGGGGGTCCGCTGAAGCTTTCTTT.

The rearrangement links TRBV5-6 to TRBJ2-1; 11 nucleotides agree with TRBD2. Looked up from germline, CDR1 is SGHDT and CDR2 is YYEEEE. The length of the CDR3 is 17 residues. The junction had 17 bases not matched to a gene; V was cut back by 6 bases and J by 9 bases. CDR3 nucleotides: TGTGCCAGCAACCAAGGGCCCACTAGCGGGAGATTCGGTGAGCAGTTCTTC. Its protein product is CASNQGPTSGRFGEQFF.